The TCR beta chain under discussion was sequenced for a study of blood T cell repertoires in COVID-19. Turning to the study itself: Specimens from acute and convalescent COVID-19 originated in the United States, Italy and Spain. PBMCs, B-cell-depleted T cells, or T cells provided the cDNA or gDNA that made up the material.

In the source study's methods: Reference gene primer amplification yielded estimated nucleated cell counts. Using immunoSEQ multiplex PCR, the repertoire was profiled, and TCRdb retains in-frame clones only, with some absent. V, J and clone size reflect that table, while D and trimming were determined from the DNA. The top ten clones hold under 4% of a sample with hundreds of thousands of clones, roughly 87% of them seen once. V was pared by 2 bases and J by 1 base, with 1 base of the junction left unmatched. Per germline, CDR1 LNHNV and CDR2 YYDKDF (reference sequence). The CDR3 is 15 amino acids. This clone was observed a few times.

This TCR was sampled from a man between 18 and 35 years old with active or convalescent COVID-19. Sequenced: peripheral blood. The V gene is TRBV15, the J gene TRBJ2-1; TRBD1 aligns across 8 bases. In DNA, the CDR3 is TGTGCCACCAGCAGAAACAGGGGGTCCTACAATGAGCAGTTCTTC. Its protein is CATSRNRGSYNEQFF.